This note documents a single T cell receptor (beta chain) sequence. What it binds is unknown. At one of its ends the junction is not consistent with the germline gene, which may arise from a read error. The same CDR3 also results from other DNA sequences found in this sample. PCR was performed using 60 Vbeta and 13 Jbeta primers. As handled by the study authors: The count from a later analysis was some 83 million unique TCR beta chains, around 10 million of them shared. Sequencing used immunoSEQ multiplex PCR; TCRdb keeps in-frame clones, though not all of them. D and trimming come from the DNA, and the V and J calls and clone size come from that table. This table holds around 200,000 clones. The CDR3 contains 14 residues. In germline, CDR1 is SNHLY, CDR2 FYNNEI. At the time of sampling, donors were nominally healthy, though unrecorded immune exposures were likely. The data originate from a study of cytomegalovirus exposure and HLA in healthy donors.

General observations from the study: The study listed approximately 170 cytomegalovirus-associated TCR beta chains.

The V call is TRBV2, the J call TRBJ1-2; TRBD1 aligns across 11 bases. The specimen was PBMCs. The receptor was derived from a woman younger than 45 in good health and CMV-seropositive. DNA of the CDR3: TGTGCCAACCCCGGGACAGGGGGATTCTATGGCTACACCTTT. Translating gives CANPGTGGFYGYTF.